This T cell receptor beta chain was recovered during a study of chemoradiotherapy in HPV16-positive cancers. The data were produced by immunoSEQ multiplex PCR, yet TCRdb's version contains in-frame clones alone and is incomplete. The profile shows 50,000 to 55,000 clones, roughly 90% of them singletons. V gave up 6 bases and J gave up 5 bases, with 20 bases separating them. CDR3 length equals 16 residues. Germline V lookup: CDR1 MDHEN, CDR2 SYDVKM. Sample: blood, taken from a patient who underwent chemoradiotherapy. The receptor was isolated from a human donor with HPV-associated anogenital cancer. V gene TRBV28 combines with J gene TRBJ2-1; D remains ambiguous. The CDR3 loop reads CASSPTPPALDNEQFF. Written as DNA, the CDR3 is TGTGCCAGCAGCCCTACCCCCCCAGCCCTCGACAATGAGCAGTTCTTC.